This T cell receptor (beta chain) was profiled in a study of T cells after yellow fever vaccination. Findings of the study overall: Compared with primary, the secondary response was weaker and peaked at day 5, not 15. Abundant clonotypes from the bulk population could contaminate FACS-sorted repertoires. At approximately 95% for CD4 and 70% to 90% for CD8, most primary-vaccination clones showed up again after the booster.

CDR1 and CDR2 from the germline V gene are SEHNR and FQNEAQ (reference sequence). V was cut by 7 bases and J by 2 bases, with 12 bases left in between. The CDR3 spans 15 residues. Via MiXCR, TCRdb re-called the 5' RACE reads, giving one row per CDR3 protein. The data hold some 68,000 distinct CDR3 sequences, with around 7% observed a single time. Turning to this clonotype: Antigen unknown.

The TCR originated in a man younger than 35 who received the YFV17D yellow fever vaccine. The chain combines TRBV7-9 with TRBJ1-6; D is undetermined. Specimen: CD8+ T cells sorted from PBMCs, collected roughly 45 days after the first yellow fever vaccination. DNA for the CDR3: TGTGCCAGCACCCAAGCGATCCCCTATAATTCACCCCTCCACTTT. Protein: CASTQAIPYNSPLHF. Drawing the rest from reference TRBV7-9 and TRBJ1-6, the complete variable domain is DTGVSQNPRHKITKRGQNVTFRCDPISEHNRLYWYRQTLGQGPEFLTYFQNEAQLEKSRLLSDRFSAERPKGSFSTLEIQRTEQGDSAMYLCASTQAIPYNSPLHFGNGTRLTVT.